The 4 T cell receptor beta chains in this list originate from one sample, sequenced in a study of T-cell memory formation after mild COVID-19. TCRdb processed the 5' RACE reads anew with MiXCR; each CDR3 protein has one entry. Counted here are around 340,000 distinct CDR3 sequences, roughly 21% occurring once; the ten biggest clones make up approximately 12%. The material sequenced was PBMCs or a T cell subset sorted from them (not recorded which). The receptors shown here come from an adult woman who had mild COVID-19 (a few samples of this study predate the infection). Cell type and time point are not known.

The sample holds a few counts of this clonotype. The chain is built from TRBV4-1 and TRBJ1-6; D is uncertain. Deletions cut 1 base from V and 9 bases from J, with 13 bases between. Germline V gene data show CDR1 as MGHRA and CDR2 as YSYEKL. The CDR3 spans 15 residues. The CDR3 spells CASSQGPFPSSPLHF. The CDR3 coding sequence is TGCGCCAGCAGCCAAGGTCCGTTTCCGAGTTCACCCCTCCACTTT.

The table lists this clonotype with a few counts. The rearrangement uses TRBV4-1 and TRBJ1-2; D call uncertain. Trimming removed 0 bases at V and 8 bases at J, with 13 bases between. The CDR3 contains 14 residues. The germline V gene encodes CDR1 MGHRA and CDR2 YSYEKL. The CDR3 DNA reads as TGCGCCAGCAGCCAAGATCGCCTCATGGGGGGCTACACCTTC. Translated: CASSQDRLMGGYTF.

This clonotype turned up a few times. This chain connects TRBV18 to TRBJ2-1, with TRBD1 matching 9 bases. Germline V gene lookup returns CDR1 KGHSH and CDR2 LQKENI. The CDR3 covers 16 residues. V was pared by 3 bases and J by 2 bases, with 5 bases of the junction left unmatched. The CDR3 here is CASSPLGTGTYNEQFF. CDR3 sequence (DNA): TGTGCCAGCTCACCTCTTGGGACAGGGACCTACAATGAGCAGTTCTTC.

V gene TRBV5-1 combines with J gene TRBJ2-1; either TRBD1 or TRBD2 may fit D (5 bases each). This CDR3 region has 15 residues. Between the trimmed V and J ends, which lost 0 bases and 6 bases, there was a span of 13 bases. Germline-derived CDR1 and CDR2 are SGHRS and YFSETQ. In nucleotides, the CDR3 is TGCGCCAGCAGCTTGGTGGGGGTCACCGGCAATGAGCAGTTCTTC. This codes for CASSLVGVTGNEQFF.